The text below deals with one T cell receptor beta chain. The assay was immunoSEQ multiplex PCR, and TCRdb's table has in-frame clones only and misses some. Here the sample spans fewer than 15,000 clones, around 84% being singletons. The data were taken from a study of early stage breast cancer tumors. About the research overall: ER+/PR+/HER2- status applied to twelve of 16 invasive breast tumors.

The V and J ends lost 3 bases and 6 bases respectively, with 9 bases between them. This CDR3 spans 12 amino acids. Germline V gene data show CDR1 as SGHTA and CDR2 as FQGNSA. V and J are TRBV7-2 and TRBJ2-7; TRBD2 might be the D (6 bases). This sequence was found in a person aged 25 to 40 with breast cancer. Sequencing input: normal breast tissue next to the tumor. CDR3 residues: CASSFPSVEQYF. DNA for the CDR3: TGTGCCAGCAGCTTCCCTAGCGTCGAGCAGTACTTC.